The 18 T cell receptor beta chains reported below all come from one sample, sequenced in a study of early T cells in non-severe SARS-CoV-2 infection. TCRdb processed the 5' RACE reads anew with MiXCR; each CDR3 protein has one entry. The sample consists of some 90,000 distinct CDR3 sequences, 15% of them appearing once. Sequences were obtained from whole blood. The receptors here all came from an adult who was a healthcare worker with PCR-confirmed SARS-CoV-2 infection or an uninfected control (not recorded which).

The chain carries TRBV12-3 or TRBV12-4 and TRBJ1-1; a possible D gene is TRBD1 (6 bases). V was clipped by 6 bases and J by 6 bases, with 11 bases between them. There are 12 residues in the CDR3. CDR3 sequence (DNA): TGTGCCAGCAGCGGGACATTCTCTGAAGCTTTCTTT. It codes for CASSGTFSEAFF.

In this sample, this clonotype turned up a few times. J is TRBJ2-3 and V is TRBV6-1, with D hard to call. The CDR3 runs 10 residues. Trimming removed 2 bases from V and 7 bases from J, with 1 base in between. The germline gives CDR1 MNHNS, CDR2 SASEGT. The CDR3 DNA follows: TGTGCCAGCAGTGAAAATACGCAGTATTTT. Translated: CASSENTQYF.

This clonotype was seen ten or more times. As DNA, the CDR3 is TGTGCCAGCAGCCAAGATCGGAGTAGCGGAATTCAGTACTTC. Translation: CASSQDRSSGIQYF. V is TRBV4-2 and J is TRBJ2-4; weak D call: TRBD2 (6 bases). Germline assignment: CDR1 LGHNA and CDR2 YNFKEQ. Trimming shortened V by 0 bases and J by 10 bases, and 13 bases separated the two germline ends. The CDR3 is made up of 14 amino acids.

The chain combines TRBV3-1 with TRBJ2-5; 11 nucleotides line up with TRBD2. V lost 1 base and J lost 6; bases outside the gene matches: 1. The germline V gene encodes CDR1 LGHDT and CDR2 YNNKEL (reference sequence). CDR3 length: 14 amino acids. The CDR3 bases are TGTGCCAGCAGCCAAGGACTAGCGGGGAAGACCCAGTACTTC. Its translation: CASSQGLAGKTQYF.

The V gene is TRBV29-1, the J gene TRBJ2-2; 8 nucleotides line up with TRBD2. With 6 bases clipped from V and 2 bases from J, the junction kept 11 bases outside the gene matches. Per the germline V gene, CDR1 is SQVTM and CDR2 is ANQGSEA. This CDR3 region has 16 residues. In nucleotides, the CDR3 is TGCAGCGTGACCGCCGGACTAGCCCGAAACACCGGGGAGCTGTTTTTT. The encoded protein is CSVTAGLARNTGELFF.

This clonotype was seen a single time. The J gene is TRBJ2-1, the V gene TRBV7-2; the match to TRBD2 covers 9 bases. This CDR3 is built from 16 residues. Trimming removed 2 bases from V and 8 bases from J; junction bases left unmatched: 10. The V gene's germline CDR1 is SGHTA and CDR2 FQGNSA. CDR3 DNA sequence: TGTGCCAGCAGCTTAATATACAGCGGGAGGCCTGATGAGCAGTTCTTC. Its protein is CASSLIYSGRPDEQFF. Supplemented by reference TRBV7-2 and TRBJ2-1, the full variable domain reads GAGVSQSPSNKVTEKGKDVELRCDPISGHTALYWYRQSLGQGLEFLIYFQGNSAPDKSGLPSDRFSAERTGGSVSTLTIQRTQQEDSAVYLCASSLIYSGRPDEQFFGPGTRLTVL.

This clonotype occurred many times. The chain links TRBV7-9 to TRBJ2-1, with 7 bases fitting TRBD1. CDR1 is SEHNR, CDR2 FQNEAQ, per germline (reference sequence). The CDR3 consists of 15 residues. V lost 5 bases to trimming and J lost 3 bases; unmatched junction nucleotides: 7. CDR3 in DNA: TGTGCCAGCAGCCCGACAGGGCCCGTCTACAATGAGCAGTTCTTC. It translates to CASSPTGPVYNEQFF. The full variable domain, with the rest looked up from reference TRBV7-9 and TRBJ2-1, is DTGVSQNPRHKITKRGQNVTFRCDPISEHNRLYWYRQTLGQGPEFLTYFQNEAQLEKSRLLSDRFSAERPKGSFSTLEIQRTEQGDSAMYLCASSPTGPVYNEQFFGPGTRLTVL.

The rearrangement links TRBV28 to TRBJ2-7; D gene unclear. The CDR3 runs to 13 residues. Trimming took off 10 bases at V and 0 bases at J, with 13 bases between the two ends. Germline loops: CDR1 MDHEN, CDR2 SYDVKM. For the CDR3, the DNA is TGTGCCACCCTCAAGGTTGGCTCCTACGAGCAGTACTTC. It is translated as CATLKVGSYEQYF.

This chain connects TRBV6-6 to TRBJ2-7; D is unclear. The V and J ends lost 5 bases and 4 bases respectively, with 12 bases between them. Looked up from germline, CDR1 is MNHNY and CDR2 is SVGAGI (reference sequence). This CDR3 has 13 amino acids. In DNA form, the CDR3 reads TGTGCCAGCAGTCTTGGGAAGCCTTACGAGCAGTACTTC. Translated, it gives CASSLGKPYEQYF.

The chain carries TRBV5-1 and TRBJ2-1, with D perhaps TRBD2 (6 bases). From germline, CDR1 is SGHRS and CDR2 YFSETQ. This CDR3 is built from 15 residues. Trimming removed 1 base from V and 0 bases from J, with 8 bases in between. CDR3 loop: CASSLSGLSYNEQFF. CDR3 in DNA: TGCGCCAGCAGCTTGTCGGGACTCTCCTACAATGAGCAGTTCTTC. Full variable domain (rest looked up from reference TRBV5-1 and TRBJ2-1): KAGVTQTPRYLIKTRGQQVTLSCSPISGHRSVSWYQQTPGQGLQFLFEYFSETQRNKGNFPGRFSGRQFSNSRSEMNVSTLELGDSALYLCASSLSGLSYNEQFFGPGTRLTVL.

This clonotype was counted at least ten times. For the CDR3, the DNA is TGTGCCAGCACCCCGGGGGGGCCTTCACCCCTCCACTTT. It translates to CASTPGGPSPLHF. J is TRBJ1-6 and V is TRBV6-5; possible D gene TRBD1, 6 bases. CDR1 is MNHEY and CDR2 is SVGAGI in the germline V gene. The CDR3 consists of 13 residues. Deletions cut 7 bases from V and 9 bases from J, with 13 bases between.

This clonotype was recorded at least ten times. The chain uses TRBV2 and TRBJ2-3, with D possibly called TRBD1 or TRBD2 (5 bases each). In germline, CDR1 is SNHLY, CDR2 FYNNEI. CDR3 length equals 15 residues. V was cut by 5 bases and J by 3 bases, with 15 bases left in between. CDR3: CASSRDQQATDTQYF. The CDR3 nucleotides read TGTGCCAGCAGTAGGGACCAACAAGCGACAGATACGCAGTATTTT.

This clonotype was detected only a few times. CDR3 in amino acids: CAISDGGSNYEQYF. In nucleotides, the CDR3 is TGTGCCATCAGTGACGGTGGTAGCAACTACGAGCAGTACTTC. This chain connects TRBV10-3 to TRBJ2-7; D ambiguous. The CDR3 runs to 14 residues. Germline CDR1 ENHRY, CDR2 SYGVKD. Trimming shortened V by 3 bases and J by 3 bases, and 12 bases separated the two germline ends.

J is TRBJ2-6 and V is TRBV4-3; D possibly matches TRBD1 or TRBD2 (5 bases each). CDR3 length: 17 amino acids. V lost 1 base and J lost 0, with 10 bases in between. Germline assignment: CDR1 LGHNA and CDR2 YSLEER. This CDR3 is CASSQGDLSSGANVLTF. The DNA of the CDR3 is TGCGCCAGCAGCCAAGGGGACCTTAGCTCTGGGGCCAACGTCCTGACTTTC.

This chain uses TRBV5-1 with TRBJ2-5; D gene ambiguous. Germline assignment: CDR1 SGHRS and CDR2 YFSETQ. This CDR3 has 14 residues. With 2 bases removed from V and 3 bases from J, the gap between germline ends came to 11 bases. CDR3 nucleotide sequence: TGCGCCAGCAGCTTTGGGCCAACCAAAGAGACCCAGTACTTC. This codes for CASSFGPTKETQYF.

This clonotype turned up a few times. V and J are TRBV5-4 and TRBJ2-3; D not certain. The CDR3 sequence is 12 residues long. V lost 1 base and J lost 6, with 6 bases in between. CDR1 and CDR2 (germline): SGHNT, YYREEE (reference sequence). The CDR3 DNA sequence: TGTGCCAGCAGCTTGTCCCAGGATACGCAGTATTTT. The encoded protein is CASSLSQDTQYF.

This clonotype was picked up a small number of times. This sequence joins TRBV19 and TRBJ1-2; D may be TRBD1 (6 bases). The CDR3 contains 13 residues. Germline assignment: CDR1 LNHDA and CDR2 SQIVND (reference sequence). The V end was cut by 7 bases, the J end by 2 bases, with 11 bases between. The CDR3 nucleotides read TGTGCCAGTAAGGACAGCGGAAACTATGGCTACACCTTC. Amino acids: CASKDSGNYGYTF. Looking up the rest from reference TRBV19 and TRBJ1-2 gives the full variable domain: DGGITQSPKYLFRKEGQNVTLSCEQNLNHDAMYWYRQDPGQGLRLIYYSQIVNDFQKGDIAEGYSVSREKKESFPLTVTSAQKNPTAFYLCASKDSGNYGYTFGSGTRLTVV.

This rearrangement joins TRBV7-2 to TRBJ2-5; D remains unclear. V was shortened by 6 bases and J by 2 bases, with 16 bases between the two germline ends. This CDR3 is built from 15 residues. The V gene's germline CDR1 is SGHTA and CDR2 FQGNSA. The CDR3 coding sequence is TGTGCCAGCAGGGCCCAACGCCAGACTCAAGAGACCCAGTACTTC. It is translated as CASRAQRQTQETQYF.